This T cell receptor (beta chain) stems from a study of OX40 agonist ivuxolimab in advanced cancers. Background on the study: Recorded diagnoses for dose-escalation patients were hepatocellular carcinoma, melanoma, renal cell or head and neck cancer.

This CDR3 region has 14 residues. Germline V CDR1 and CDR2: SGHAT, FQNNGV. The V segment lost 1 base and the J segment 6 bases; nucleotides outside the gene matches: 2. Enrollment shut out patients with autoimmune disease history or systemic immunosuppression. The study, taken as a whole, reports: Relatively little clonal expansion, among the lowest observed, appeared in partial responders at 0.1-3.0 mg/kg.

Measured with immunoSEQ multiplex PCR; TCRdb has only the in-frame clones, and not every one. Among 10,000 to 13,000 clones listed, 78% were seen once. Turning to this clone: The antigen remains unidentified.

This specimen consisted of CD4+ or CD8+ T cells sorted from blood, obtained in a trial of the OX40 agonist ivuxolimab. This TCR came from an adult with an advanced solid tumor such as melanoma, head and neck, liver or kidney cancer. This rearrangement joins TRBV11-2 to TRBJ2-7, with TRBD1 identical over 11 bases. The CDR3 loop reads CASSLVGTGGEQYF. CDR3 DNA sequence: TGTGCCAGCAGCTTAGTGGGGACAGGGGGCGAGCAGTACTTC.